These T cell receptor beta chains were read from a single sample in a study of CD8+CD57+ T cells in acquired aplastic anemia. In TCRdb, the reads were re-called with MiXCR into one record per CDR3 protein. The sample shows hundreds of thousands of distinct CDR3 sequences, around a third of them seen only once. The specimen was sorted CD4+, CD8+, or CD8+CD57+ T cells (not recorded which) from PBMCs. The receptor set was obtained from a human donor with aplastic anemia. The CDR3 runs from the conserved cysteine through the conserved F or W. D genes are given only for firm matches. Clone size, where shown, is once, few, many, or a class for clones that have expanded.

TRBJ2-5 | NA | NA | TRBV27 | TGTGCCAGCAGTTCCGGGGCCTTTATAGAGACCCAGTACTTC | CASSSGAFIETQYF
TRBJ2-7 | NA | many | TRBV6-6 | TGTGCCAGCAGTAGGGACACAAGAACCTACGAGCAGTACTTC | CASSRDTRTYEQYF
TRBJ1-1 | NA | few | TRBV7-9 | TGTGCCAGCAGCCCATTATTCGGGGAGAACACTGAAGCTTTCTTT | CASSPLFGENTEAFF
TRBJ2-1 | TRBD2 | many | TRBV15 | TGTGCCACCAGCAGAGATCTCGCGGGACTAGCGGGCAATGAGCAGTTCTTC | CATSRDLAGLAGNEQFF
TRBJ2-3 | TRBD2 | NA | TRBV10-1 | TGCGCCAGCAGGGCCGGGACTAGCGGGAGTACGCAGTATTTT | CASRAGTSGSTQYF
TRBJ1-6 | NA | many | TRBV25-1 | TGTGCCAGCAGTGAATCCCGGGGGAGCTCCTATAATTCACCCCTCCACTTT | CASSESRGSSYNSPLHF
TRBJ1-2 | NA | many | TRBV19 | TGTGCCAGTAGTATTTCAGTAGACTATGGCTACACCTTC | CASSISVDYGYTF
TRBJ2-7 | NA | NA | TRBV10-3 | TGTGCCATCACCTCAGGGACCGGGGAGCAGTACTTC | CAITSGTGEQYF
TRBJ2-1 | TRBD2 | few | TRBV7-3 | TGTGCCAGCAGCTTAGTTCCAGCGGGGGGCCGGGAGCAGTTCTTC | CASSLVPAGGREQFF
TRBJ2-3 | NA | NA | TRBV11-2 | TGTGCCAGCAGCTTAGTGGAGGGAGTGGTAGATACGCAGTATTTT | CASSLVEGVVDTQYF
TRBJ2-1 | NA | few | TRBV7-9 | TGTGCCAGCAGATCTACAACTAGCAAGGCGGGTAATGAGCAGTTCTTC | CASRSTTSKAGNEQFF
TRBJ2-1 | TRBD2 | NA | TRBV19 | TGTGCCAGTAGTATAGTGGCTAGCGGGGGGGCTCCCTCCTTC | CASSIVASGGAPSF
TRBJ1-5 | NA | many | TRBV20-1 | TGCAGTGCTAGAGTACACAGGAGCAATCAGCCCCAGCATTTT | CSARVHRSNQPQHF
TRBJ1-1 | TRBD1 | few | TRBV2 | TGTGCCAGGACCTCATTGGGACAGGGTAATATGAACACTGAAGCTTTCTTT | CARTSLGQGNMNTEAFF
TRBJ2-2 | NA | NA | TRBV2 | TGTGCCAGCTCCTTCAGTTCGGGGGTGAACACCGGGGAGCTGTTTTTT | CASSFSSGVNTGELFF
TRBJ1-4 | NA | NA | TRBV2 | TGTGCCAGCAGTGCTGCAGGCGAAAAACTGTTTTTT | CASSAAGEKLFF
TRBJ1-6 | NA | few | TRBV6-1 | TGTGCCAGCAGTGTTTGGGACTCGGGTTCACCCCTCCACTTT | CASSVWDSGSPLHF
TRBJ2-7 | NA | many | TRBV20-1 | TGCAGTGCTGCTCTTAGCGGAGGTCGGAACGAGCAGTACTTC | CSAALSGGRNEQYF
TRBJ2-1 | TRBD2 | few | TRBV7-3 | TGTGCCAGCAGCCCCGGGGGGAGGCCCAATGAGCAGTTCTTC | CASSPGGRPNEQFF
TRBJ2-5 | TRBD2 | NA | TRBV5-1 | TGCGCCAGCACCCGAGAACTAGCGGGGCAAGAGACCCAGTACTTC | CASTRELAGQETQYF
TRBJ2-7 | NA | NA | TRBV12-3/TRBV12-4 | TGTGCCAGCAGTCGGGACCGCGACTACGAGCAGCACTTC | CASSRDRDYEQHF
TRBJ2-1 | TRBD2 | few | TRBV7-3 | TGTGCCAGCAGCTTAGCGGGAGGTCTAGATGAGCAGTTCTTC | CASSLAGGLDEQFF
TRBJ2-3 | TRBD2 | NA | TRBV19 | TGTGCCAGTACCCCGGGACTAGCGACAGATACGCAGTATTTT | CASTPGLATDTQYF
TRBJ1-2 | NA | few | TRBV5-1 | TGCGCCAGCAGCTTGGCCGGAGGGGACGGCTATGGCTACACCTTC | CASSLAGGDGYGYTF
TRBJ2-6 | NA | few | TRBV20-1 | TGCAGTGCTAGAGGGATCGGGGTCGGGGCCAACGTCCTGACTTTC | CSARGIGVGANVLTF
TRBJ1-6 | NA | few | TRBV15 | TGTGCCACCAGCAGAGGGGGAAATTCACCCCTCCACTTT | CATSRGGNSPLHF
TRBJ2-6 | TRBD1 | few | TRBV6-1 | TGTGCCAGCAGGCCGACAGGGGACTCTGGGGCCAACGTCCTGACTTTC | CASRPTGDSGANVLTF
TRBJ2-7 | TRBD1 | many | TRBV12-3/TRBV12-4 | TGTGCCAGCAGTCCCGGGACAGGGGAGGAGCAGTACTTC | CASSPGTGEEQYF
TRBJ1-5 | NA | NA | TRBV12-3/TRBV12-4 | TGTGCCAGCACCGAGGGTTTAATCCATCAGCCCCAGCATTTT | CASTEGLIHQPQHF
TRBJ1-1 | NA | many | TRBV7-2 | TGTGCCAGCAGCGCCGGGACTGAAGCTTTCTTT | CASSAGTEAFF
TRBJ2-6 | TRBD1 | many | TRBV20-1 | TGCAGTGCTCCCGGGACAGTTCGCGCTGGGGCCAACGTCCTGACTTTC | CSAPGTVRAGANVLTF
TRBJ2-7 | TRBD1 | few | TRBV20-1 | TGCAGTGCCGAGACAGGGGCCCCCTACGAGCAGTACTTC | CSAETGAPYEQYF
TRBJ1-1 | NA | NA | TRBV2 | TGTGCCAGCAGTGCAATGGTCAGGAACACTGAAGCTTTCTTT | CASSAMVRNTEAFF
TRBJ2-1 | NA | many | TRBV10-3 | TGTGCCATCAGTGAGGGCGACTCAGGGCAGTTCTTC | CAISEGDSGQFF
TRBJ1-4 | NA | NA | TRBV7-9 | TGTGCCAGCTTCAGGACAGACCTTAATGAAAAACTGTTTTTT | CASFRTDLNEKLFF
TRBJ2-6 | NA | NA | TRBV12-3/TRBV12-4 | TGTGCCACCAAGATCTCTGGGGCCAACGTCCTGAGTTTC | CATKISGANVLSF
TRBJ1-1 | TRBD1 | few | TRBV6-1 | TGTGCCAGCAGGGACGACAGGGGGCAAGCTTTCTTT | CASRDDRGQAFF
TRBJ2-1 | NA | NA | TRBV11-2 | TGTGCCAGCAGCCCCGGTCCGGAGTACAATGAGCAGTTCTTC | CASSPGPEYNEQFF
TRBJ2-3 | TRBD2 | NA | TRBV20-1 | TGTTTAGCGGGGGGGACAGATACGCAGTATTTT | CLAGGTDTQYF
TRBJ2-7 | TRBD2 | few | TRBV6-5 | TGTGCCAGCAGTTCACCGGGACTATCATCGGAGCAGTACTTC | CASSSPGLSSEQYF
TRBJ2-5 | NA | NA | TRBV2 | TGTGCCAGCAGTGCTAGTTACTCATATGAGGCCAAGACCCAGTACTTC | CASSASYSYEAKTQYF
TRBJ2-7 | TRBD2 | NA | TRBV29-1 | TGCAGCGTTGAACTAGCGGGGGACAGCTCCTACGAGCAGTACTTC | CSVELAGDSSYEQYF
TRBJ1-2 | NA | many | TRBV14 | TGTGCCAGCAGCCAACCAGGGGCCTATGGCTACACCTTC | CASSQPGAYGYTF
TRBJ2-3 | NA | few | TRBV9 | TGTGCCAGCAGCGTCCTAGGACAGAGCACAGATACGCAGTATTTT | CASSVLGQSTDTQYF
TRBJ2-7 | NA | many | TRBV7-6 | TGTGCCAGCAGTGGAAACAGGGAGGACGAGCAGTACTTC | CASSGNREDEQYF
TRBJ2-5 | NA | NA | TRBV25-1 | TGTGCCAGCAGTTTATGGGGGCAGCAAGAGACCCAGTACTTC | CASSLWGQQETQYF
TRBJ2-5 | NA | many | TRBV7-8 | TGTGCCAGCGGACGGGATCTTCAAGAGACCCAGTACTTC | CASGRDLQETQYF
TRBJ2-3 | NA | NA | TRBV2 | TGCGCCAGCAGGGTGAGGTCAGATACGCAGTATTTT | CASRVRSDTQYF
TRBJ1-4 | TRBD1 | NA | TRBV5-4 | TGTGCCAGCAGTCCCGGGACAGAGCATGAAAAACTGTTTTTT | CASSPGTEHEKLFF
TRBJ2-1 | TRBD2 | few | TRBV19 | TGTGCCAGTAGTAGGGCTAGCGGGGGGGCCCAACGACAATACAATGAGCAGTTCTTC | CASSRASGGAQRQYNEQFF
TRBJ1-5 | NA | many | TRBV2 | TGTGCCAGCAGTGAATTGCTAGGGTTCAATCAGCCCCAGCATTTT | CASSELLGFNQPQHF
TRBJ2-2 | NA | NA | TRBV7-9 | TGTGCCAGCAGCCCGCGCAGGGGAGCGAACACCGGGGAGCTGTTTTTT | CASSPRRGANTGELFF